These 23 T cell receptor beta chains came from one sample sequenced in a study of blood T cell repertoires in COVID-19. The table came from immunoSEQ multiplex PCR; TCRdb's copy has only in-frame clones and leaves some out. The table includes roughly 250,000 clones, 65% to 85% detected once. Sequenced material: peripheral blood. All receptors derive from a woman in her forties with active or convalescent COVID-19.

This clone has only a few counts. The chain has TRBV6-1 and TRBJ1-3; possible D gene TRBD1, 6 bases. CDR3 length equals 16 residues. V lost 4 bases and J lost 0, with 13 bases in between. From germline, CDR1 is MNHNS and CDR2 SASEGT. CDR3 DNA: TGTGCCAGCAGTGGCAGGGGCTCCTACTCTGGAAACACCATATATTTT. The encoded protein is CASSGRGSYSGNTIYF.

The genes are TRBV15 and TRBJ1-1, with 12 bases that match TRBD1. V dropped 4 bases and J dropped 0; count of bases not matched to a gene: 15. The CDR3 totals 20 residues. Germline V gene sequence: CDR1 LNHNV, CDR2 YYDKDF (reference sequence). This CDR3 reads CATSTRKPGQGAPLNTEAFF. The CDR3 DNA reads as TGTGCCACCAGCACCCGTAAACCGGGACAGGGGGCTCCTTTGAACACTGAAGCTTTCTTT.

This chain connects TRBV19 to TRBJ2-7; 8 positions match TRBD2. Germline V gene sequence: CDR1 LNHDA, CDR2 SQIVND (reference sequence). The CDR3 covers 14 residues. The J segment lost 6 bases and the V segment lost 5 bases, leaving 9 bases of the junction unmatched. The CDR3 here is CASSPGLAGSEQYV. DNA for the CDR3: TGTGCCAGTAGTCCCGGTCTAGCGGGCTCCGAGCAGTACGTC.

This clone was seen only a few times. This sequence joins TRBV30 and TRBJ1-1; D uncertain. The germline V and J ends were trimmed by 0 bases and 0 bases, with 5 bases remaining between them. This CDR3 is 13 amino acids long. Germline CDR1 is GTSNPN and CDR2 is SVGIG (reference sequence). The CDR3 loop reads CAWSVQMNTEAFF. For the CDR3, the DNA is TGTGCCTGGAGTGTACAAATGAACACTGAAGCTTTCTTT.

As regards this clone: The identical CDR3 is also encoded by other nucleotide sequences in the sample. The rearrangement uses TRBV6-4 and TRBJ1-1; D possibly corresponds to TRBD1 (5 bases). The germline gives CDR1 MRHNA, CDR2 SNTAGT. The CDR3 has 13 residues. Trimming pared 6 bases from V and 1 base from J, leaving 9 bases between. DNA for the CDR3: TGTGCCAGCAGCGGACAACCGAACACTGAAGCTTTCTTT. Its translation: CASSGQPNTEAFF.

The chain combines TRBV5-1 with TRBJ1-3; D gene ambiguous. This CDR3 contains 15 residues. CDR1 is SGHRS, CDR2 YFSETQ, per germline. V was pared by 4 bases and J by 1 base, with 12 bases between. The CDR3 protein is CASSSGAGSGNTIYF. CDR3 nucleotides: TGCGCCAGCAGCAGTGGCGCGGGGTCTGGAAACACCATATATTTT.

This clone was detected a few times. The chain carries TRBV10-3 and TRBJ1-1, with 7 bases that match TRBD1. V lost 5 bases and J lost 7; bases outside the gene matches: 1. Germline V gene data show CDR1 as ENHRY and CDR2 as SYGVKD. The CDR3 is 11 amino acids. The CDR3 DNA sequence: TGTGCCATCAGTAGGGACAGTGAAGCTTTCTTT. Translation gives CAISRDSEAFF.

This chain connects TRBV5-1 to TRBJ1-2; TRBD1 agrees at 12 bases. Trimming cost V 0 bases and J 8 bases; bases outside gene matches: 5. CDR3 length: 15 residues. CDR1 SGHRS and CDR2 YFSETQ come from the germline V gene. CDR3: CASSLAGTGGEGYTF. Written as DNA, the CDR3 is TGCGCCAGCAGCTTGGCCGGGACAGGGGGCGAAGGCTACACCTTC.

This chain joins TRBV12-3 or TRBV12-4 and TRBJ2-7; D gene ambiguous. The CDR3 spans 13 residues. The ends were cut back, 6 bases at V and 6 bases at J, with 15 bases in the middle. CDR3 DNA sequence: TGTGCCAGCAGCATTTCCCCCGGGTCCGAGCAGTACTTC. This encodes CASSISPGSEQYF.

Written as DNA, the CDR3 is TGTGCCATGCAGGCCAGGAACACTGAAGCTTTCTTT. It codes for CAMQARNTEAFF. The J gene is TRBJ1-1, the V gene TRBV6-5, with unresolved D. Trimming stripped 10 bases from V and 1 base from J, with 10 bases between. This CDR3 is built from 12 residues. CDR1 is MNHEY, CDR2 SVGAGI, per germline.

This chain uses TRBV28 with TRBJ1-6; 7 bases match TRBD1. Per the germline V gene, CDR1 is MDHEN and CDR2 is SYDVKM. There are 16 residues in the CDR3. V trimming: 8 bases; J trimming: 0 bases; junction bases outside the gene matches: 7. CDR3 coding DNA: TGTGCCAGCCACAGGGGCGGAAGCTCCTATAATTCACCCCTCCACTTT. It is translated as CASHRGGSSYNSPLHF.

The chain carries TRBV19 and TRBJ1-2, with TRBD1 as a possible D gene (6 bases). Germline CDR1 reads LNHDA; CDR2 reads SQIVND (reference sequence). The CDR3 length is 15 residues. Trimming took 6 bases from V and 5 from J, leaving 19 bases between them. CDR3 nucleotides: TGTGCCAGTAGGACCACCGGGGGGGCATTTTATGGCTACACCTTC. As protein: CASRTTGGAFYGYTF.

The V call is TRBV4-1, the J call TRBJ1-4; 8 nucleotides line up with TRBD1. The length of the CDR3 is 16 residues. In germline, CDR1 is MGHRA, CDR2 YSYEKL. V was clipped by 4 bases and J by 2 bases; unmatched bases: 6. For the CDR3, the DNA is TGCGCCAGCAGCCCCAGGGGGCGAACGACTAATGAAAAACTGTTTTTT. As protein: CASSPRGRTTNEKLFF.

J is TRBJ1-2 and V is TRBV12-3 or TRBV12-4; a possible D gene is TRBD1 (5 bases). Deletions cut 5 bases from V and 5 bases from J, with 9 bases between. The CDR3 extends over 12 amino acids. CDR3: CASSQGPYGYTF. The DNA of the CDR3 is TGTGCCAGCAGTCAGGGCCCGTATGGCTACACCTTC.

This chain links TRBV3-1 (or the pseudogene TRBV3-2) with TRBJ2-1; 8 bases align to TRBD2. Germline V gene lookup returns CDR1 LGHDT and CDR2 YNNKEL (reference sequence). With 1 base clipped from V and 1 base from J, the junction kept 3 bases outside the gene matches. The CDR3 has 16 amino acids. The CDR3 loop is CASSQGGGGSYNEQFF. The CDR3 nucleotides are TGTGCCAGCAGCCAAGGTGGCGGGGGGTCCTACAATGAGCAGTTCTTC.

J is TRBJ1-1 and V is TRBV11-2, with 9 bases aligning to TRBD1. CDR3 length: 16 amino acids. CDR1 is SGHAT, CDR2 FQNNGV, per germline. V lost 4 bases, J lost 0 bases, and 6 bases stayed unmatched. The CDR3 here is CASSSPDRGMNTEAFF. The CDR3 DNA follows: TGTGCCAGCAGCTCACCGGACAGGGGAATGAACACTGAAGCTTTCTTT. The full variable domain, rest sourced from reference TRBV11-2 and TRBJ1-1, is EAGVAQSPRYKIIEKRQSVAFWCNPISGHATLYWYQQILGQGPKLLIQFQNNGVVDDSQLPKDRFSAERLKGVDSTLKIQPAKLEDSAVYLCASSSPDRGMNTEAFFGQGTRLTVV.

DNA of the CDR3: TGTGCCAGCAGTGGGGGAGGGCAAGGGGAAAAACTGTTTTTT. This encodes CASSGGGQGEKLFF. The chain employs TRBV28 and TRBJ1-4; a weak D match, TRBD1 (5 bases). Between the trimmed V and J ends, which lost 5 bases and 8 bases, there was a span of 15 bases. Per germline, CDR1 MDHEN and CDR2 SYDVKM. The CDR3 loop spans 14 amino acids.

V gene TRBV12-3 or TRBV12-4 combines with J gene TRBJ1-1; TRBD1 agrees at 7 bases. The CDR3 covers 12 residues. V was clipped by 7 bases and J by 7 bases; unmatched bases: 6. The CDR3 protein is CASKLRDSEAFF. The CDR3 DNA reads as TGTGCCAGCAAACTCCGGGACAGTGAAGCTTTCTTT.

V is TRBV5-4 and J is TRBJ1-6, with 7 bases fitting TRBD1. J gave up 8 bases and V 2 bases, and 4 bases lay outside the gene matches. Germline V gives CDR1 SGHNT, CDR2 YYREEE (reference sequence). This CDR3 is built from 14 residues. CDR3 loop: CASSFGQEDSPLHF. Here the CDR3 DNA reads TGTGCCAGCAGCTTCGGACAGGAGGATTCACCCCTCCACTTT.

Details on this clone: The same CDR3 arises from other DNA sequences in this sample as well. CDR3 sequence reads: CASSSGLNQPQHF. The CDR3, as DNA: TGTGCCAGCAGTTCGGGACTCAATCAGCCCCAGCATTTT. The V call is TRBV27, the J call TRBJ1-5; maybe TRBD1 (5 bases). V gave up 4 bases and J gave up 3 bases, with 7 bases separating them. CDR3 length equals 13 residues. The germline V gene has CDR1 MNHEY and CDR2 SMNVEV (reference sequence).

The chain recombines TRBV5-1 with TRBJ1-5, with D maybe TRBD1 (6 bases). V shed 5 bases and J shed 6 bases, with 12 bases lying between them. The CDR3 has 13 amino acids. Germline V gives CDR1 SGHRS, CDR2 YFSETQ. In nucleotides, the CDR3 is TGCGCCAGCAGGGACCGGACAGTTCAGCCCCAGCATTTT. It is translated as CASRDRTVQPQHF.

V and J are TRBV2 and TRBJ1-1; D gene unclear. CDR3 length: 12 amino acids. CDR1 SNHLY and CDR2 FYNNEI come from the germline V gene. V was shortened by 2 bases and J by 8 bases, with 9 bases between the two germline ends. Written as DNA, the CDR3 is TGTGCCAGCAGTGAACGCGGCAGAGAAGCTTTCTTT. Translated, it gives CASSERGREAFF.

The chain has TRBV3-1 (or the pseudogene TRBV3-2) and TRBJ1-1; 7 bases map to TRBD1. CDR1 and CDR2 (germline): LGHDT, YNNKEL (reference sequence). This CDR3 region has 15 residues. V shed 1 base, J shed 5 bases, and the junction held 7 bases outside the gene matches. The CDR3 sequence is CASSQVLQGFTEAFF. Written as DNA, the CDR3 is TGTGCCAGCAGCCAAGTTCTACAGGGGTTTACTGAAGCTTTCTTT.